The sequence of this TCR beta chain was determined in a study of blood T cell repertoires in COVID-19. Study details: Collection of acute and convalescent COVID-19 samples took place in the United States, Italy and Spain. T cells, B-cell-depleted T cells, or PBMCs provided the cDNA or gDNA that served as material.

Per the original methods: Reference gene primer amplification in the assay estimated nucleated cell counts. Produced via immunoSEQ multiplex PCR; TCRdb's table is partial and in-frame only. V, J and clone size derive from that table, while D and trimming were established from the DNA sequence. The sample shows fewer than 600,000 clones, 85% to 90% of them seen only once. CDR1 SNHLY and CDR2 FYNNEI come from the germline V gene. This CDR3 contains 18 residues. With 3 bases clipped from V and 7 bases from J, the junction kept 13 bases outside the gene matches. Enrolled during active infection, Seattle patients were then followed longitudinally.

This chain uses TRBV2 with TRBJ1-6; 9 bases line up with TRBD1. The receptor was derived from a man aged 18-30 years with COVID-19, enrolled during active disease. Sample: peripheral blood. CDR3 residues: CASSEQGQGGPFNSPLHF. DNA of the CDR3: TGTGCCAGCAGTGAGCAGGGACAGGGAGGTCCCTTCAATTCACCCCTCCACTTT.